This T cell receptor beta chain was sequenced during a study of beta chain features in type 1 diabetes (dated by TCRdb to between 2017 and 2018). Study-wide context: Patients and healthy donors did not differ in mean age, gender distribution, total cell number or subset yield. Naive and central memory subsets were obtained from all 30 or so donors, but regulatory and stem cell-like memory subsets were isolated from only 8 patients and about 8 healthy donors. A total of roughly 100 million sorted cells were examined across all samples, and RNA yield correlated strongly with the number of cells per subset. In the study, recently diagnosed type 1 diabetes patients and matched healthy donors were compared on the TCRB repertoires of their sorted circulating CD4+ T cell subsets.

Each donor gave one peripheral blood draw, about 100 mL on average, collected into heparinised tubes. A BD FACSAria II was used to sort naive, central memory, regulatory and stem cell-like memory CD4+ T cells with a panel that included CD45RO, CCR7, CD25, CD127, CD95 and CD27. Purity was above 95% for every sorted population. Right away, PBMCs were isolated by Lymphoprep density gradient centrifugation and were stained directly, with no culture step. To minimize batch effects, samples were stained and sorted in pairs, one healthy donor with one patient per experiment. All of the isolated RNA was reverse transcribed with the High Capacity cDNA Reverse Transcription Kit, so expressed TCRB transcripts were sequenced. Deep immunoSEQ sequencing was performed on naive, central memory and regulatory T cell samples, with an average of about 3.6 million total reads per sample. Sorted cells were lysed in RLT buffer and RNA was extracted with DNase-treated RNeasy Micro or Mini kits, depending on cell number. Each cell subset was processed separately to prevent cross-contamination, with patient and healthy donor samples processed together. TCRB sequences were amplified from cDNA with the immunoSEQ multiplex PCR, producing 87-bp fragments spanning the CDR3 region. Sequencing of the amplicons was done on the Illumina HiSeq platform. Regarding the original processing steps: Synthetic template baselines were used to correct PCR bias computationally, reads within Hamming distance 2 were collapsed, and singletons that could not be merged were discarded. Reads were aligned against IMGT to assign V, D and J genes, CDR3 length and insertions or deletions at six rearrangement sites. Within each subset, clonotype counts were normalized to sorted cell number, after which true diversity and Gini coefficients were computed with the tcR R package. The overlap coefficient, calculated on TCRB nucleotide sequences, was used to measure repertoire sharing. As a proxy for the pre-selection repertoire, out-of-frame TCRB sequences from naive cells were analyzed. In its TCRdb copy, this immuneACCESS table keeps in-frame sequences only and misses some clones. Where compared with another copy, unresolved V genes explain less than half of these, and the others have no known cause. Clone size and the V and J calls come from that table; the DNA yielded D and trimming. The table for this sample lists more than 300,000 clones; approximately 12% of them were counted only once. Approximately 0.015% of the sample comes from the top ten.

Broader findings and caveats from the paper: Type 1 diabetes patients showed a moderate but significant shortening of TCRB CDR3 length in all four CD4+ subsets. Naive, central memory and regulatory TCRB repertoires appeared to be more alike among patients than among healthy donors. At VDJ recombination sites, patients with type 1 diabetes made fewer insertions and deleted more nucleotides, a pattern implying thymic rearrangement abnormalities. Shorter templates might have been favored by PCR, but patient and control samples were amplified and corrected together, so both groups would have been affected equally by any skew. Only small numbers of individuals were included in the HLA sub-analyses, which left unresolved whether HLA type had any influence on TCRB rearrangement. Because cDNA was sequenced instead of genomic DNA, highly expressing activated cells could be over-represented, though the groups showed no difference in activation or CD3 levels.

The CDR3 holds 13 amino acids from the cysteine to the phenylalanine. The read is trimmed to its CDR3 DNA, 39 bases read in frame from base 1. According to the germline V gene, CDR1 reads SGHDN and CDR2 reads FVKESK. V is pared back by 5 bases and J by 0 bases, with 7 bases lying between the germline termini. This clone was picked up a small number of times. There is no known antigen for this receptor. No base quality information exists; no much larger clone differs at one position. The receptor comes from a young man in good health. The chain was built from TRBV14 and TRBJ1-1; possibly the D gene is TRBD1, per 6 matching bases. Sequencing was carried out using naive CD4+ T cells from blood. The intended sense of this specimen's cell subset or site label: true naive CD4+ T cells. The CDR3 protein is CASSGQLNTEAFF. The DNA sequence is TGTGCCAGCAGCGGACAGTTGAACACTGAAGCTTTCTTT. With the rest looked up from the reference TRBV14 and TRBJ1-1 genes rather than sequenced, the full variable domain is EAGVTQFPSHSVIEKGQTVTLRCDPISGHDNLYWYRRVMGKEIKFLLHFVKESKQDESGMPNNRFLAERTGGTYSTLKVQPAELEDSGVYFCASSGQLNTEAFFGQGTRLTVV.